These 20 T cell receptor beta chains share one sample of origin, sequenced in a study of cytomegalovirus exposure and HLA in healthy donors. The data were produced by immunoSEQ multiplex PCR, yet TCRdb's version contains in-frame clones alone and is incomplete. The table records roughly 150,000 clones, roughly 96% of them present only once. The sequencing sample was made of PBMCs. These receptors all stem from a woman under 30 in good health and CMV-seronegative.

V gene TRBV9 combines with J gene TRBJ2-5, with D perhaps matching TRBD2 (6 bases). V lost 2 bases and J 1 base, leaving 15 bases between the germline ends. The CDR3 has 16 residues. The germline CDR1 and CDR2 sequences are SGDLS and YYNGEE. CDR3 amino acids: CASSVRSGVTQETQYF. DNA for the CDR3: TGTGCCAGCAGCGTTCGTAGCGGCGTAACCCAAGAGACCCAGTACTTC.

This chain connects TRBV4-1 to TRBJ2-2; 7 bases map to TRBD1. CDR1 MGHRA and CDR2 YSYEKL come from the germline V gene. The CDR3 has 17 residues. The V segment lost 4 bases and the J segment 4 bases; nucleotides outside the gene matches: 12. The CDR3 DNA reads as TGCGCCAGCAGCCTAGAGGACAGGCCTACCGGCACCGGGGAGCTGTTTTTT. Translated, it gives CASSLEDRPTGTGELFF.

This clone has only one observation. Mismatch with germline at one junction end may stem from a read error. The chain recombines TRBV7-7 with TRBJ2-1, with TRBD2 identical over 10 bases. The CDR3 sequence is 15 residues long. Germline CDR1 and CDR2: SSHAT and FNYEAQ (reference sequence). This CDR3 is CASSFRTSGYNEQFF. The CDR3 nucleotides are TGTGCTAGCAGCTTCCGGACTAGCGGTTACAATGAGCAGTTCTTC. Complete variable domain (other parts from reference TRBV7-7 and TRBJ2-1): GAGVSQSPRYKVTKRGQDVTLRCDPISSHATLYWYQQALGQGPEFLTYFNYEAQPDKSGLPSDRFSAERPEGSISTLTIQRTEQRDSAMYRCASSFRTSGYNEQFFGPGTRLTVL.

The V call is TRBV27, the J call TRBJ1-2; perhaps TRBD1 as D (5 bases). The CDR3 covers 13 residues. V dropped 5 bases and J dropped 7 bases, with 14 bases sitting between them. Per the germline V gene, CDR1 is MNHEY and CDR2 is SMNVEV (reference sequence). The CDR3 DNA sequence: TGTGCCAGCAGTCTCCCGGGGGGGGGTGGCTACACCTTC. It encodes CASSLPGGGGYTF.

This rearrangement joins TRBV2 to TRBJ2-7; 8 bases match TRBD2. The CDR3 is made up of 12 amino acids. CDR1 is SNHLY, CDR2 FYNNEI, per germline. V dropped 8 bases and J dropped 6; count of bases not matched to a gene: 6. The CDR3 DNA reads as TGTGCCAGCGCGGGGGGCCGGTTCGAGCAGTACTTC. Translation: CASAGGRFEQYF.

The CDR3 nucleotides read TGTGCCAGCCGACAGGGACCCTACGAGCAGTACTTC. Translation gives CASRQGPYEQYF. The rearrangement links TRBV7-3 to TRBJ2-7; 7 bases fit TRBD1. The CDR3 covers 12 residues. From germline, CDR1 is SGHTA and CDR2 FQGTGA. The trim removed 8 bases at V and 2 bases at J, leaving 3 bases unmatched. Combining the CDR3 with reference TRBV7-3 and TRBJ2-7 gives the whole variable domain GAGVSQTPSNKVTEKGKYVELRCDPISGHTALYWYRQSLGQGPEFLIYFQGTGAADDSGLPNDRFFAVRPEGSVSTLKIQRTERGDSAVYLCASRQGPYEQYFGPGTRLTVT.

The chain couples TRBV7-9 to TRBJ2-1, with D tentatively TRBD1 (5 bases). The V end was cut by 2 bases, the J end by 8 bases, with 10 bases between. Germline CDR1 SEHNR, CDR2 FQNEAQ (reference sequence). The CDR3 runs 13 residues. CDR3 amino acids: CASSLRGKDEQFF. CDR3 coding DNA: TGTGCCAGCAGCTTAAGGGGCAAGGATGAGCAGTTCTTC.

V gene TRBV4-2 combines with J gene TRBJ1-1; D gene uncertain. Looked up from germline, CDR1 is LGHNA and CDR2 is YNFKEQ. V was cut by 3 bases and J by 6 bases, with 14 bases left in between. The CDR3 has 14 residues. The CDR3 DNA sequence: TGTGCCAGCAGCCACGACAAGAAACGCCCTGAAGCTTTCTTT. It is translated as CASSHDKKRPEAFF.

V and J are TRBV6-4 and TRBJ1-5; possibly TRBD1 for D (5 bases). The V gene's germline CDR1 is MRHNA and CDR2 SNTAGT. The CDR3 has 18 amino acids. V lost 3 bases and J 0 bases, leaving 18 bases between the germline ends. CDR3 protein: CASSEEAGSESSNQPQHF. The CDR3 DNA is TGTGCCAGCAGTGAAGAAGCAGGGTCGGAGAGTAGCAATCAGCCCCAGCATTTT.

This chain links TRBV27 with TRBJ1-2; the D gene is possibly TRBD1 (6 bases). This CDR3 is 13 amino acids long. Germline CDR1 and CDR2: MNHEY and SMNVEV (reference sequence). Trimming removed 3 bases from V and 4 bases from J, with 9 bases in between. The chain's CDR3 is CASSFLDSYGYTF. CDR3 coding DNA: TGTGCCAGCAGTTTCCTGGACAGCTATGGCTACACCTTC.

The rearrangement uses TRBV27 and TRBJ1-6, with 11 bases identical to TRBD1. Germline V gene sequence: CDR1 MNHEY, CDR2 SMNVEV (reference sequence). The CDR3 is 16 residues long. Losses at the gene ends were 6 bases for V and 6 bases for J; bases not matched to a gene: 7. CDR3 protein: CASSARTGGFNSPLHF. The CDR3 nucleotides read TGTGCCAGCAGCGCCAGGACAGGGGGCTTTAATTCACCCCTCCACTTT.

The chain joins TRBV25-1 to TRBJ1-6; D might be TRBD1 (5 bases). The CDR3 length is 14 residues. Trimming removed 3 bases at V and 7 bases at J, with 10 bases between. CDR1 is MGHDK and CDR2 is SYGVNS in the germline V gene. The CDR3 protein is CASSETVNNSPLHF. In DNA, the CDR3 is TGTGCCAGCAGTGAGACAGTGAACAATTCACCCCTCCACTTT. The complete variable domain, with remaining parts taken from reference TRBV25-1 and TRBJ1-6, reads EADIYQTPRYLVIGTGKKITLECSQTMGHDKMYWYQQDPGMELHLIHYSYGVNSTEKGDLSSESTVSRIRTEHFPLTLESARPSHTSQYLCASSETVNNSPLHFGNGTRLTVT.

J is TRBJ1-3 and V is TRBV7-8; no clear D gene. The CDR3 loop spans 15 amino acids. Germline V gives CDR1 SGHVS, CDR2 FQNEAQ. V lost 1 base to trimming and J lost 0 bases, with 7 bases between them. CDR3 protein: CASSLGAVSGNTIYF. The CDR3 coding sequence is TGTGCCAGCAGCTTAGGGGCAGTCTCTGGAAACACCATATATTTT.

The V gene is TRBV5-6, the J gene TRBJ1-2; 7 positions agree with TRBD1. V lost 4 bases to trimming and J lost 7 bases; unmatched junction nucleotides: 10. CDR1 SGHDT and CDR2 YYEEEE come from the germline V gene. This CDR3 is 14 amino acids long. The CDR3 nucleotides read TGTGCCAGCAGCCCACAGGGGCGGTTTGTTGGCTACACCTTC. Translated: CASSPQGRFVGYTF.

DNA of the CDR3: TGTGCCAGTAGTGCTACTATCTCCTACGAGCAGTACTTC. This gives the protein CASSATISYEQYF. The V call is TRBV19, the J call TRBJ2-7; D remains ambiguous. V was pared by 5 bases and J by 0 bases, with 8 bases between. CDR1 LNHDA and CDR2 SQIVND come from the germline V gene (reference sequence). This CDR3 contains 13 residues.

This chain connects TRBV5-1 to TRBJ2-2; perhaps TRBD2 as D (6 bases). V was shortened by 3 bases and J by 8 bases, with 17 bases between the two germline ends. This CDR3 contains 15 residues. Germline CDR1 SGHRS, CDR2 YFSETQ. CDR3 in DNA: TGCGCCAGCAGCTACGCCGGGAGAACTTTGGGGGAGCTGTTTTTT. It encodes CASSYAGRTLGELFF.

To note about this clone: Other DNA sequences within the sample encode an identical CDR3. J is TRBJ2-3 and V is TRBV5-1; 10 bases agree with TRBD1. Losses at the gene ends were 0 bases for V and 1 base for J; bases not matched to a gene: 2. Germline values: CDR1 SGHRS, CDR2 YFSETQ. CDR3 length: 16 amino acids. The CDR3 region has the DNA TGCGCCAGCAGCTTGGTTGGGACAGGGGGCACAGATACGCAGTATTTT. Amino acids: CASSLVGTGGTDTQYF.

This chain links TRBV6-1 with TRBJ2-7, with TRBD1 as a possible D gene (6 bases). V was trimmed by 1 base and J by 3 bases, leaving 16 bases between them. The CDR3 totals 16 residues. Germline CDR1 and CDR2: MNHNS and SASEGT. For the CDR3, the DNA is TGTGCCAGCAGTGAAGGGGGGCCCCTACTCCTCTACGAGCAGTACTTC. Translating gives CASSEGGPLLLYEQYF.

The V gene is TRBV20-1, the J gene TRBJ2-3; TRBD2 is a possible D gene (6 bases). The CDR3 runs 11 residues. Trimming pared 6 bases from V and 6 bases from J, leaving 10 bases between. From germline, CDR1 is DFQATT and CDR2 SNEGSKA (reference sequence). The chain's CDR3 is CSARRGDTQYF. The CDR3 bases are TGCAGTGCCCGTCGGGGGGATACGCAGTATTTT.

The gene calls are TRBV6-5 and TRBJ1-5, with 9 bases fitting TRBD1. The CDR3 has 14 residues. Germline-derived CDR1 and CDR2 are MNHEY and SVGAGI. Unmatched junction bases numbered 7, after V lost 2 bases and J lost 11 bases. For the CDR3, the DNA is TGTGCCAGCAGTTACGAACCGGGACAGGGCACCCAGCATTTT. Its protein product is CASSYEPGQGTQHF.